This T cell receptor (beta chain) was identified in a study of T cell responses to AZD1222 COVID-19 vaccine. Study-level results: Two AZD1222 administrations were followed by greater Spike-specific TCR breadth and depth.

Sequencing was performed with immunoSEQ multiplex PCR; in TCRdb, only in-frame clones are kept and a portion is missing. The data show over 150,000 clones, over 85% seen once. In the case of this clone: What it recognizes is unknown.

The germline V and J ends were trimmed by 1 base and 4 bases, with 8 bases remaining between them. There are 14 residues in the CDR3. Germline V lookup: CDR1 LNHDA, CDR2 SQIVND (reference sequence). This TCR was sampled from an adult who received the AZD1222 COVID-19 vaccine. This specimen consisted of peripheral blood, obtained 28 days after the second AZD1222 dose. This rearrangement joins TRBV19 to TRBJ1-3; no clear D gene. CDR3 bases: TGTGCCAGTAGTATAGGAGGTTACGGAAACACCATATATTTT. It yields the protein CASSIGGYGNTIYF.